This entry features one T cell receptor (beta chain) sequence. Its antigen remains unidentified. Nothing much larger sits one base from this clone, and base qualities are not available. Preparation of the library involved the immunoSEQ multiplex PCR assay. TCRdb took over this immuneACCESS table, retaining in-frame rearrangements with V and J assigned. Such tables are incomplete; in checked studies, under half of the missing clones stem from an unresolved V gene, and the remainder is unexplained. A total of 50,000 or so clones appear in this sample, around 95% of them only once. Of the sample, roughly 4.3% falls within the top ten clones. This specimen comes from a study of T cell changes during pregnancy in multiple sclerosis (dated by TCRdb to between 2018 and 2021). Turning to the overall study: Changes in the T cell repertoire over the course of pregnancy were examined in this study in women with multiple sclerosis.

The CDR3 covers 13 residues, taking in both the cysteine and the phenylalanine. Only the CDR3 region is kept as DNA, spanning 39 bases read in frame from base 1. V was cut back by 6 bases and J by 7 bases, leaving a gap of 12 bases between them. Per the germline V gene, SNHLY is the CDR1 and FYNNEI is the CDR2. The specimen comprised CD8+ T cells from peripheral blood mononuclear cells, sampled after pregnancy. Recombination connected TRBV2 to TRBJ2-2; perhaps TRBD2 is the D gene, with 7 bases matching. The sequence derives from a female donor with multiple sclerosis, enrolled in a pregnancy study. The DNA sequence reads TGTGCCAGCAGGGGGGGGGCAATCGGGGAGCTGTTTTTT. Translated, it reads CASRGGAIGELFF.